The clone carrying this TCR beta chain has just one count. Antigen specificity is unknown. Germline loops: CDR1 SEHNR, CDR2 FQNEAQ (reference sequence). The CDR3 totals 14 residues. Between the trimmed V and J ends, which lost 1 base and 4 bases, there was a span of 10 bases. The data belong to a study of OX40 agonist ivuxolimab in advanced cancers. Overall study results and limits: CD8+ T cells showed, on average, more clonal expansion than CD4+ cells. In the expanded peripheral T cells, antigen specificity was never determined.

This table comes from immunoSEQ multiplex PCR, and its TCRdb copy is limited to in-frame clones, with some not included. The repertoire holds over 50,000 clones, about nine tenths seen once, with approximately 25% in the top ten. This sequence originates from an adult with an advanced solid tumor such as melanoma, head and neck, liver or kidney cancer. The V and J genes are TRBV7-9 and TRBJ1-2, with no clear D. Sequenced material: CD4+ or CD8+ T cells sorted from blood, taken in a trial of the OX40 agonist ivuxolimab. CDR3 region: CASSLGAQPYGYTF. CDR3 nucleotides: TGTGCCAGCAGCTTAGGGGCACAGCCCTATGGCTACACCTTC.